Sequencing of this T cell receptor (beta chain) was carried out in a study of shared clonotypes between healthy human individuals. Study results and limitations: In general, naive subsets displayed greater estimated richness than memory subsets did. Since donors were few, the genetic and exposure-history diversity represented was limited.

Selected positively for CCR7 and CD45RO-negative, naive CD8 cells excluded terminally differentiated effector memory CD45RA+ cells. TCRdb keeps only in-frame clones here, not all; method: immunoSEQ multiplex PCR. The sample shows over 2,000,000 clones, 93% of them seen only once. The V gene lost 5 bases and the J gene lost 0 bases, with 12 bases spanning the gap. The germline V gene has CDR1 SGHNT and CDR2 YYREEE (reference sequence). This CDR3 is 15 amino acids long. About this clone itself: Its cognate antigen is unknown.

The sequence was obtained from a man aged 18 to 30 in good health. Some clones in this sample may be carry-over from other donors' samples. The specimen sequenced was naive CD8+ T cells from PBMCs. The rearrangement links TRBV5-4 to TRBJ1-5, with D possibly TRBD1 on 5 matching bases. The DNA for the CDR3 is TGTGCCAGCAGTCTTGCGGGGGATAGCAATCAGCCCCAGCATTTT. Its protein product is CASSLAGDSNQPQHF.